The 29 T cell receptor beta chains below all came from one sample that was sequenced in a study of T cells in Graves' hyperthyroidism and ophthalmopathy (dated by TCRdb to about 2019). Library construction relied on multiplex PCR. Sequencer: Illumina HiSeq 2000. The TCR beta CDR3 regions were amplified from RNA transcripts. For the first round of RT-PCR on the TCR CDR3, the HTBI primer set was used together with the Qiagen OneStep RT-PCR kit. TCRdb trimmed the raw reads at Q25, called clones with MiXCR and kept productive beta chains. Every distinct CDR3 protein forms one entry, paired with its most common genes and DNA. The sample includes nearly 600,000 distinct CDR3 sequences, with approximately 15% observed a single time. The ten most abundant clones make up roughly 6.2% of the sample. The material sequenced was blood. The receptors were sampled from a young woman with Graves' hyperthyroidism that later progressed to Graves' ophthalmopathy.

This clonotype was seen only a few times. The chain uses TRBV6-1 and TRBJ1-1; D is unclear. The germline gives CDR1 MNHNS, CDR2 SASEGT. The CDR3 consists of 12 residues. Trimming left V 9 bases short and J 1 base short, with 9 bases between. CDR3 sequence reads: CASEVGNTEAFF. The CDR3 DNA reads TGTGCCAGTGAGGTGGGGAACACTGAAGCTTTCTTT.

This clonotype came up many times. The chain links TRBV27 to TRBJ1-1, with 8 bases lining up with TRBD1. V lost 8 bases and J lost 5; bases outside the gene matches: 10. CDR3 length: 14 amino acids. Germline lookup yields CDR1 MNHEY and CDR2 SMNVEV (reference sequence). CDR3 nucleotide sequence: TGTGCCAGCGGACAGGGCCCTATAGGGACTGAAGCTTTCTTT. Its translation is CASGQGPIGTEAFF.

This clonotype was recorded many times. CDR3 bases: TGCGCCAGCAGCTTGCGAGACCCGCGTCGGGAGACCCAGTACTTC. This codes for CASSLRDPRRETQYF. This rearrangement joins TRBV5-1 to TRBJ2-5; D call uncertain. CDR3 length: 15 amino acids. Deletions cut 1 base from V and 5 bases from J, with 15 bases between. Germline V gene sequence: CDR1 SGHRS, CDR2 YFSETQ.

The V call is TRBV19, the J call TRBJ2-1; D is undetermined. CDR3 length equals 14 residues. V lost 3 bases to trimming and J lost 3 bases, with 9 bases between them. Germline V lookup: CDR1 LNHDA, CDR2 SQIVND (reference sequence). The CDR3 is CASSIELFYNEQFF. CDR3 coding DNA: TGTGCCAGTAGTATTGAACTCTTCTACAATGAGCAGTTCTTC.

This chain connects TRBV5-1 to TRBJ2-3; the D call may be TRBD1 or TRBD2 (5 bases each). The V gene's germline CDR1 is SGHRS and CDR2 YFSETQ. Trimming cost V 3 bases and J 2 bases, with 13 bases left between them. The CDR3 extends over 15 amino acids. The CDR3 DNA reads as TGCGCCAGCAGCTCATTGGGGGATATCACAGATACGCAGTATTTT. Translation: CASSSLGDITDTQYF.

The sample holds many counts of this clonotype. The J gene is TRBJ1-5, the V gene TRBV24-1; possible D gene TRBD1, 5 bases. This CDR3 spans 13 amino acids. The germline V and J ends were trimmed by 7 bases and 6 bases, with 12 bases remaining between them. CDR1 is KGHDR, CDR2 SFDVKD, per germline. DNA for the CDR3: TGTGCCACCAGCGGGGGGGGAATTCAGCCCCAGCATTTT. This gives the protein CATSGGGIQPQHF.

In this sample, this clonotype turned up many times. This sequence joins TRBV11-2 and TRBJ2-1, with 8 nucleotides matching TRBD2. V dropped 4 bases and J dropped 3; count of bases not matched to a gene: 2. Germline CDR1 is SGHAT and CDR2 is FQNNGV. This CDR3 has 14 residues. The CDR3 region is CASSSSGGYNEQFF. The CDR3 DNA reads TGTGCCAGCAGCTCAAGCGGGGGCTACAATGAGCAGTTCTTC.

This clonotype was counted many times. CDR3 in DNA: TGCTCAAGAGGCCGCGCGACTGAAGCTTTCTTT. It encodes CSRGRATEAFF. The V and J genes are TRBV20-1 and TRBJ1-1, with D uncertain. CDR1 is DFQATT, CDR2 SNEGSKA, per germline (reference sequence). The CDR3 totals 11 residues.

This clonotype has at least ten counts. The chain joins TRBV12-3 or TRBV12-4 to TRBJ2-7; a weak D match, TRBD1 (5 bases). V was shortened by 5 bases and J by 3 bases, with 11 bases between the two germline ends. The CDR3 length is 13 residues. The CDR3 protein is CASSSDSNYEQYF. CDR3 in DNA: TGTGCCAGCAGTAGCGACAGCAACTACGAGCAGTACTTC.

This clonotype was detected ten times or more. CDR3 DNA sequence: TGTGCCAGTAGTAAAGGCTCGGCCTGGTCGGAGACCCAGTACTTC. Translated, it gives CASSKGSAWSETQYF. The chain employs TRBV19 and TRBJ2-5; no clear D gene. The CDR3 has 15 amino acids. Germline V CDR1 and CDR2: LNHDA, SQIVND (reference sequence). V was pared by 4 bases and J by 5 bases, with 17 bases between.

In regard to this clonotype: The junction departs from germline at one end; a sequencing error may be responsible. The V and J genes are TRBV12-5 and TRBJ1-1; 8 positions agree with TRBD1. The CDR3 extends over 19 amino acids. The germline V gene has CDR1 LGHNT and CDR2 FRNRAP. CDR3 residues: CATGLVPLGRGLLITEAFF. The CDR3 bases are TGTGCTACTGGTTTGGTACCCCTAGGCAGGGGGCTGTTGATCACTGAAGCTTTCTTT.

In its sample, this clonotype was seen many times. The rearrangement joins TRBV6-2 or TRBV6-3 to TRBJ2-1; 8 bases are a match to TRBD1. J lost 7 bases, V lost 4 bases, and 6 bases had no gene match. This CDR3 contains 14 residues. Germline CDR1 and CDR2: MNHEY and SVGEGT. CDR3 nucleotide sequence: TGTGCCAGCAGTTCCTGGACAGGGAGTAATGAGCAGTTCTTC. Its protein product is CASSSWTGSNEQFF.

This clonotype was recorded a few times. CDR3 DNA sequence: TGTGCCAGTACCTCACAGGGGAGCAATCAGCCCCAGCATTTT. Residues: CASTSQGSNQPQHF. The chain joins TRBV6-1 to TRBJ1-5; 7 nucleotides match TRBD1. The junction had 6 bases not matched to a gene; V was cut back by 9 bases and J by 1 base. Germline V gene sequence: CDR1 MNHNS, CDR2 SASEGT. The CDR3 length is 14 residues.

The chain recombines TRBV28 with TRBJ1-3; D is unresolved. This CDR3 is built from 15 residues. Trimming pared 2 bases from V and 0 bases from J, leaving 8 bases between. Germline CDR1 is MDHEN and CDR2 is SYDVKM. CDR3 in amino acids: CASSLRPASGNTIYF. CDR3 in DNA: TGTGCCAGCAGTTTACGGCCGGCCTCTGGAAACACCATATATTTT.

The rearrangement links TRBV20-1 to TRBJ2-7; 7 bases agree with TRBD2. J was trimmed by 7 bases and V by 6 bases; bases with no gene match: 15. In germline, CDR1 is DFQATT, CDR2 SNEGSKA (reference sequence). The CDR3 totals 14 residues. CDR3 residues: CSASSSGTLREQYF. The CDR3 DNA is TGCAGTGCCTCCTCAAGCGGGACCCTACGGGAGCAGTACTTC.

Concerning this clonotype itself: At one end the junction does not follow the germline gene, possibly because of a read error. The V call is TRBV12-3 or TRBV12-4, the J call TRBJ2-1; 10 nucleotides line up with TRBD1. CDR3 size: 15 residues. The chain's CDR3 is CASSSRQGAKNEPFF. The CDR3 DNA reads as TGTGCCAGCAGTTCAAGACAGGGGGCTAAGAATGAGCCGTTCTTC.

Many counts were recorded for this clonotype. This chain's CDR3 is CAIRGGTDSNQPQHF. As DNA, the CDR3 is TGTGCCATCAGGGGAGGGACAGATAGCAATCAGCCCCAGCATTTT. This chain connects TRBV10-3 to TRBJ1-5, with 7 nucleotides matching TRBD1. The CDR3 contains 15 residues. From germline, CDR1 is ENHRY and CDR2 SYGVKD. The J segment lost 0 bases and the V segment lost 6 bases, leaving 5 bases of the junction unmatched.

This clonotype occurred many times. The rearrangement joins TRBV27 to TRBJ2-7, with 7 bases aligning to TRBD1. The germline V gene encodes CDR1 MNHEY and CDR2 SMNVEV (reference sequence). V trimming: 3 bases; J trimming: 7 bases; junction bases outside the gene matches: 15. The CDR3 extends over 16 amino acids. CDR3 nucleotide sequence: TGTGCCAGCAGTTTCTCCGTAGGGGACAGACATAGGGAGCAGTACTTC. This gives the protein CASSFSVGDRHREQYF.

The rearrangement joins TRBV18 to TRBJ1-3; D call uncertain. Germline V gene data show CDR1 as KGHSH and CDR2 as LQKENI. Trimming took 6 bases from V and 0 from J, leaving 15 bases between them. The CDR3 has 16 residues. CDR3: CASSTSPGSSGNTIYF. In DNA form, the CDR3 reads TGTGCCAGCTCGACTTCGCCGGGCTCCTCTGGAAACACCATATATTTT. Complete variable domain (other parts from reference TRBV18 and TRBJ1-3): NAGVMQNPRHLVRRRGQEARLRCSPMKGHSHVYWYRQLPEEGLKFMVYLQKENIIDESGMPKERFSAEFPKEGPSILRIQQVVRGDSAAYFCASSTSPGSSGNTIYFGEGSWLTVV.

The rearrangement uses TRBV12-3 or TRBV12-4 and TRBJ2-4; D is ambiguous. Trimming removed 3 bases at V and 0 bases at J, with 6 bases between. The CDR3 is 14 amino acids. The CDR3 sequence: CASSLHGAKNIQYF. The CDR3 region has the DNA TGTGCCAGCAGTTTGCATGGAGCCAAAAACATTCAGTACTTC.

About this clonotype: A much larger clone differs by one base, so this may be a read error. J is TRBJ1-2 and V is TRBV24-1; D is uncertain. This CDR3 is 14 amino acids long. From germline, CDR1 is KGHDR and CDR2 SFDVKD. V was trimmed by 4 bases and J by 4 bases, leaving 12 bases between them. CDR3 sequence reads: CATSENDGLYGYTF. The CDR3 coding sequence is TGTGCCACCAGTGAGAACGACGGGCTCTATGGCTACACCTTC.

As for this clonotype: With a much larger clone just one base away, this may be a read error. The J gene is TRBJ1-6, the V gene TRBV2; 7 bases are shared with TRBD1. The V gene end was trimmed by 5 bases and the J gene end by 7 bases; junction bases not matched to a gene: 8. The CDR3 spans 15 residues. Germline assignment: CDR1 SNHLY and CDR2 FYNNEI. CDR3 in amino acids: CASSRGGRLNSPLHF. The CDR3 DNA sequence: TGTGCCAGCAGTAGAGGGGGCAGGCTAAATTCACCCCTCCACTTT. Full variable domain (rest looked up from reference TRBV2 and TRBJ1-6): EPEVTQTPSHQVTQMGQEVILRCVPISNHLYFYWYRQILGQKVEFLVSFYNNEISEKSEIFDDQFSVERPDGSNFTLKIRSTKLEDSAMYFCASSRGGRLNSPLHFGNGTRLTVT.

This clonotype has more than one count but fewer than ten. The V and J genes are TRBV5-4 and TRBJ2-7, with D unclear. The CDR3 runs to 13 residues. Trimming left V 4 bases short and J 7 bases short, with 15 bases between. Germline V gene sequence: CDR1 SGHNT, CDR2 YYREEE (reference sequence). The CDR3 protein is CASSANPLEEQYF. The DNA of the CDR3 is TGTGCCAGCAGCGCAAACCCCCTAGAAGAGCAGTACTTC.

The V and J genes are TRBV11-2 and TRBJ2-7; TRBD2 might be the D (7 bases). V was pared by 1 base and J by 4 bases, with 14 bases between. Germline V gene lookup returns CDR1 SGHAT and CDR2 FQNNGV. The CDR3 has 15 residues. As DNA, the CDR3 is TGTGCCAGCAGCTTAGCGGAGGGGGGGGTGTACGAGCAGTACTTC. Its translation is CASSLAEGGVYEQYF.

This clonotype was observed at least ten times. CDR3 DNA: TGTGCCAGCAGCCTAGATTTTAATAGCAATCAGCCCCAGCATTTT. This translates into CASSLDFNSNQPQHF. The chain has TRBV7-2 and TRBJ1-5; D unresolved. Germline values: CDR1 SGHTA, CDR2 FQGNSA. This CDR3 has 15 amino acids. Between the trimmed V and J ends, which lost 5 bases and 0 bases, there was a span of 11 bases.

V gene TRBV6-1 combines with J gene TRBJ2-7; 9 bases align to TRBD2. Germline V CDR1 and CDR2: MNHNS, SASEGT. The CDR3 is 15 residues long. The V and J ends lost 6 bases and 1 base, in that order; junction bases with no gene match: 7. CDR3: CASSRPGLASYEQYF. The CDR3 DNA reads TGTGCCAGCAGCAGACCGGGACTAGCTTCCTACGAGCAGTACTTC.

This clonotype was observed at least ten times. The genes are TRBV12-3 or TRBV12-4 and TRBJ2-3; perhaps TRBD2 as D (6 bases). The CDR3 loop spans 17 amino acids. Trimming stripped 11 bases from V and 4 bases from J, with 28 bases between. CDR3 DNA: TGTGCCCGGCCAGCACCGAGGTGGGGGGAAGCCCCAGATACGCAGTATTTT. Its translation: CARPAPRWGEAPDTQYF.

This clonotype appeared a few times. The final CDR3 position lacks the conserved phenylalanine or tryptophan, pointing to a likely read error. This rearrangement joins TRBV10-3 to TRBJ1-5, with D perhaps matching TRBD1 (6 bases). Trimming took off 11 bases at V and 2 bases at J, with 16 bases between the two ends. Germline CDR1 ENHRY, CDR2 SYGVKD. The CDR3 extends over 14 amino acids. CDR3 region: CASASAGGNQPQHL. CDR3 coding DNA: TGTGCCTCGGCCTCCGCAGGGGGCAATCAGCCCCAGCATCTT.

This clonotype was recorded many times. The chain uses TRBV11-3 and TRBJ2-1; no reliable D call. Trimming stripped 5 bases from V and 10 bases from J, with 12 bases between. Germline V lookup: CDR1 SGHNT, CDR2 YENEEA. This CDR3 contains 12 residues. In nucleotides, the CDR3 is TGTGCCAGCAGCCAGCGTACCAGAGAGCAGTTCTTC. Translation: CASSQRTREQFF.